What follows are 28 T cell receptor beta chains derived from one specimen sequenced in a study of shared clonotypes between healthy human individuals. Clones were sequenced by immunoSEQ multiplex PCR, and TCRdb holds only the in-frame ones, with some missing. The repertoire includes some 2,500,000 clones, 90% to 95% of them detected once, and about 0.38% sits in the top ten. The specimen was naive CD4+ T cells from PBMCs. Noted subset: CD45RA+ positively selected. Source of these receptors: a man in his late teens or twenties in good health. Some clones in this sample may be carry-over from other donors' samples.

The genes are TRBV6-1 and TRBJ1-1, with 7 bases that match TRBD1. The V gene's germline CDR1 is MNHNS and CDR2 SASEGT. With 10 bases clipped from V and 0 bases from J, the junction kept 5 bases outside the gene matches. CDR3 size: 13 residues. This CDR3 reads CATTTGMNTEAFF. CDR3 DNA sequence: TGTGCCACTACGACAGGGATGAACACTGAAGCTTTCTTT.

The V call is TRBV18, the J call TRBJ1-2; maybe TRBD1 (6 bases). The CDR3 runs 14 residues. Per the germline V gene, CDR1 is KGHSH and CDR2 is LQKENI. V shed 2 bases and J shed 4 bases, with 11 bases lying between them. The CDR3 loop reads CASSPDRLGYGYTF. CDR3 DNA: TGTGCCAGCTCACCAGACAGGCTCGGCTATGGCTACACCTTC.

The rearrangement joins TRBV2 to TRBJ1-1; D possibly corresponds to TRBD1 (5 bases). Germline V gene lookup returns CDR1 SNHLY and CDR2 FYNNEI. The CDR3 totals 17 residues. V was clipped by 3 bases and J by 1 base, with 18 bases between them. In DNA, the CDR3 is TGTGCCAGCAGTGAGGCGACAGTTCCCTACCCGAACACTGAAGCTTTCTTT. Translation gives CASSEATVPYPNTEAFF.

The CDR3 DNA is TGTGCCAGCACGCGACAGGGGGCTCTCAGCAATGAGCAGTTCTTC. This codes for CASTRQGALSNEQFF. The rearrangement joins TRBV6-5 to TRBJ2-1; TRBD1 matches 10 bases. Germline V gene lookup returns CDR1 MNHEY and CDR2 SVGAGI. The CDR3 spans 15 residues. V lost 7 bases and J lost 6; bases outside the gene matches: 9.

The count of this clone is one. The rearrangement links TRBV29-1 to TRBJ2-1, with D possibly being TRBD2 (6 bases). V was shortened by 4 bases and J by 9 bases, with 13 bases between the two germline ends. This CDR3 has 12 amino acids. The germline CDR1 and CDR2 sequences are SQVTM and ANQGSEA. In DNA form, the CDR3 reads TGCAGCGTTGGGCCTAGCGTTGGTGAGCAGTTCTTC. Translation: CSVGPSVGEQFF.

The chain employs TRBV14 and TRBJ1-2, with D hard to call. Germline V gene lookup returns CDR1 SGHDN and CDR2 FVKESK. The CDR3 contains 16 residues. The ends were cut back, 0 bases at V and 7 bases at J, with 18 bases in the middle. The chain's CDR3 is CASSQDRASPVSGYTF. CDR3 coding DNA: TGTGCCAGCAGCCAAGATCGAGCATCCCCCGTGAGTGGCTACACCTTC.

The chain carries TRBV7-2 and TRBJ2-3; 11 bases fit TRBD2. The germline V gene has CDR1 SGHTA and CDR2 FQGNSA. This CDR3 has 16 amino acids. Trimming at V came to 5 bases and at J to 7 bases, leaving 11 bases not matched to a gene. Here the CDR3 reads CASSIPGSGRVNTQYF. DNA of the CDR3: TGTGCCAGCAGCATCCCCGGTAGCGGGAGGGTAAATACGCAGTATTTT.

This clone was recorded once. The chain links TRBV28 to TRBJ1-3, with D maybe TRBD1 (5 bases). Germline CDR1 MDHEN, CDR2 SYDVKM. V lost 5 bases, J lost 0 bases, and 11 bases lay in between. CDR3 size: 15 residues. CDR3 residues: CASSLPGTSGNTIYF. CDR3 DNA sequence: TGTGCCAGCAGTCTCCCAGGGACCTCTGGAAACACCATATATTTT.

The CDR3 loop is CASSNRARAEAFF. The CDR3 nucleotides read TGTGCCAGTAGTAACAGGGCAAGGGCTGAAGCTTTCTTT. J is TRBJ1-1 and V is TRBV19; D is possibly TRBD1 (6 bases). CDR3 length: 13 amino acids. The ends were cut back, 4 bases at V and 6 bases at J, with 12 bases in the middle. Looked up from germline, CDR1 is LNHDA and CDR2 is SQIVND (reference sequence).

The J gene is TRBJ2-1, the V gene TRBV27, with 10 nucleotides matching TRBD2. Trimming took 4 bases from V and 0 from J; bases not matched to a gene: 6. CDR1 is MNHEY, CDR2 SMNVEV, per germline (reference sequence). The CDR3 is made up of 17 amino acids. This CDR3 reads CASSSRLAGSSYNEQFF. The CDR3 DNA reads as TGTGCCAGCAGTTCCCGACTAGCGGGTAGCTCCTACAATGAGCAGTTCTTC.

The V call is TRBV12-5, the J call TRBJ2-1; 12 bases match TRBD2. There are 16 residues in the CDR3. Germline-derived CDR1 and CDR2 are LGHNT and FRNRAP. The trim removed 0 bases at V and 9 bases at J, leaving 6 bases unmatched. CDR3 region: CASGLVAGLAGTEQFF. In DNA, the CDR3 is TGTGCTAGTGGTTTGGTAGCGGGACTAGCGGGTACTGAGCAGTTCTTC.

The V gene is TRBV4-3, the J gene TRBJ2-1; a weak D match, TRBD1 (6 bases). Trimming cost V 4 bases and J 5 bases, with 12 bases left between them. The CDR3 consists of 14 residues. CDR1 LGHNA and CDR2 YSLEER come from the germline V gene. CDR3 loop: CASSPADRNNEQFF. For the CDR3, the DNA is TGCGCCAGCAGCCCCGCGGACAGAAACAATGAGCAGTTCTTC.

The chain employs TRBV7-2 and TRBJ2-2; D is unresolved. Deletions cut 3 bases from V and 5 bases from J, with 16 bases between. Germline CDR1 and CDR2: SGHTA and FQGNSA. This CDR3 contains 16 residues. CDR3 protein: CASSFRLVTSTGELFF. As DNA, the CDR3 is TGTGCCAGCAGCTTTAGGCTAGTCACTTCGACCGGGGAGCTGTTTTTT.

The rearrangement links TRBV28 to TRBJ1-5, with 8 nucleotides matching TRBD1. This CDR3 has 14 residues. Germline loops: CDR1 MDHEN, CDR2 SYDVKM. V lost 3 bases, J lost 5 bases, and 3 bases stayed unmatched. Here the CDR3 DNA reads TGTGCCAGCAGTTTTTACAGGGGGGATCAGCCCCAGCATTTT. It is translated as CASSFYRGDQPQHF. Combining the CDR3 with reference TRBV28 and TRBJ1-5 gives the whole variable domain DVKVTQSSRYLVKRTGEKVFLECVQDMDHENMFWYRQDPGLGLRLIYFSYDVKMKEKGDIPEGYSVSREKKERFSLILESASTNQTSMYLCASSFYRGDQPQHFGDGTRLSIL.

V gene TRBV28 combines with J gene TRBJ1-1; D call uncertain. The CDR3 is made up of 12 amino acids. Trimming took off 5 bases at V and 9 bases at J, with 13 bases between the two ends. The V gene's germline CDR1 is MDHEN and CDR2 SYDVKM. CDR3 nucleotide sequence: TGTGCCAGCAGTGCCTCCGATGACAAAGCTTTCTTT. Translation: CASSASDDKAFF.

CDR3 in DNA: TGCGCCAGCAGCTTCGGGACCGCGGGGGATAACATTCAGTACTTC. Amino acid sequence: CASSFGTAGDNIQYF. The J gene is TRBJ2-4, the V gene TRBV5-1; TRBD2 matches at 7 bases. The CDR3 contains 15 residues. Germline lookup yields CDR1 SGHRS and CDR2 YFSETQ. V shed 2 bases and J 7 bases; nucleotides not matched to a gene: 9.

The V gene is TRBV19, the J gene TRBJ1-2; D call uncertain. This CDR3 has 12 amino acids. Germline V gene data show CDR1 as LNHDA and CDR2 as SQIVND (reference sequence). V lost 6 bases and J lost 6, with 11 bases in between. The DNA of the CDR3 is TGTGCCAGTAGGGGTGTGGGAGATGGCTACACCTTC. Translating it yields CASRGVGDGYTF.

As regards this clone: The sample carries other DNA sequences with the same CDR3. CDR3 in amino acids: CASSVSPYQETQYF. Here the CDR3 DNA reads TGTGCCAGCAGCGTTAGCCCGTACCAAGAGACCCAGTACTTC. The rearrangement links TRBV9 to TRBJ2-5; D gene uncertain. The V end was cut by 2 bases, the J end by 0 bases, with 8 bases between. CDR3 size: 14 residues. The germline CDR1 and CDR2 sequences are SGDLS and YYNGEE.

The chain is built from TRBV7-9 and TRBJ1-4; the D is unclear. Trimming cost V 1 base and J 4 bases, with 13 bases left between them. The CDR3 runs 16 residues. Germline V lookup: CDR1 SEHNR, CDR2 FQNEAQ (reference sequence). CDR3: CASSLGSLAGNEKLFF. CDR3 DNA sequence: TGTGCCAGCAGCTTAGGCTCCCTAGCTGGTAATGAAAAACTGTTTTTT.

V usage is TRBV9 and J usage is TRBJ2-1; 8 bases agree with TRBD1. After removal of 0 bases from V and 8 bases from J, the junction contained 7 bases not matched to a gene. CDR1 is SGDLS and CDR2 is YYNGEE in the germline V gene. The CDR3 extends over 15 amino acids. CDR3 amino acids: CASSVGTGGQDEQFF. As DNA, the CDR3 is TGTGCCAGCAGCGTAGGCACAGGGGGTCAGGATGAGCAGTTCTTC.

CDR3 protein: CASSPTDRQVNEQFF. The CDR3 DNA is TGTGCCAGTAGTCCGACCGACAGGCAGGTAAATGAGCAGTTCTTC. V usage is TRBV19 and J usage is TRBJ2-1; perhaps TRBD1 as D (6 bases). Per germline, CDR1 LNHDA and CDR2 SQIVND (reference sequence). The CDR3 covers 15 residues. Deletions cut 5 bases from V and 7 bases from J, with 18 bases between. The whole variable domain, filled in from reference TRBV19 and TRBJ2-1, reads DGGITQSPKYLFRKEGQNVTLSCEQNLNHDAMYWYRQDPGQGLRLIYYSQIVNDFQKGDIAEGYSVSREKKESFPLTVTSAQKNPTAFYLCASSPTDRQVNEQFFGPGTRLTVL.

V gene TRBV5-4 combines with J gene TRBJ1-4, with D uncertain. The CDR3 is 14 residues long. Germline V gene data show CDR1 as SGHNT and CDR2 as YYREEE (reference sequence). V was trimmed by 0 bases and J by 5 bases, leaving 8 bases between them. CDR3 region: CASSLGPSNEKLFF. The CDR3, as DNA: TGTGCCAGCAGCTTGGGGCCGAGCAATGAAAAACTGTTTTTT. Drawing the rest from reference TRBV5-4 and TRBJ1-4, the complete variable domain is ETGVTQSPTHLIKTRGQQVTLRCSSQSGHNTVSWYQQALGQGPQFIFQYYREEENGRGNFPPRFSGLQFPNYSSELNVNALELDDSALYLCASSLGPSNEKLFFGSGTQLSVL.

The CDR3 DNA reads TGTGCCAGCAGTCCGCGGGACAGGCCCACCGGGGAGCTGTTTTTT. This gives the protein CASSPRDRPTGELFF. The gene calls are TRBV28 and TRBJ2-2; 8 nucleotides match TRBD1. V gave up 5 bases and J gave up 4 bases; unmatched junction bases: 6. Germline V lookup: CDR1 MDHEN, CDR2 SYDVKM. The CDR3 is 15 residues long. Supplemented by reference TRBV28 and TRBJ2-2, the full variable domain reads DVKVTQSSRYLVKRTGEKVFLECVQDMDHENMFWYRQDPGLGLRLIYFSYDVKMKEKGDIPEGYSVSREKKERFSLILESASTNQTSMYLCASSPRDRPTGELFFGEGSRLTVL.

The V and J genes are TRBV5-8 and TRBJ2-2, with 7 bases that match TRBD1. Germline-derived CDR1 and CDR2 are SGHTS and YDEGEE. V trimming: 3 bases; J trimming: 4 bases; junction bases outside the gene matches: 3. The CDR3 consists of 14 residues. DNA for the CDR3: TGTGCCAGCAGCTATCACAGGGGCACCGGGGAGCTGTTTTTT. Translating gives CASSYHRGTGELFF.

The CDR3 is CAGRTSGPLMNEQFF. CDR3 nucleotides: TGTGCCGGTCGGACTAGCGGTCCTCTGATGAATGAGCAGTTCTTC. The rearrangement links TRBV9 to TRBJ2-1; 10 nucleotides agree with TRBD2. The CDR3 consists of 15 residues. The V segment lost 10 bases and the J segment 7 bases; nucleotides outside the gene matches: 14. CDR1 and CDR2 (germline): SGDLS, YYNGEE.

The CDR3 nucleotides are TGTGCCAGCAGCTTAATCTCGGAGGGACGGTCTAATGAAAAACTGTTTTTT. This gives the protein CASSLISEGRSNEKLFF. The chain is built from TRBV7-6 and TRBJ1-4; TRBD1 might be the D (5 bases). The V end lost 2 bases, the J end lost 3 bases, and 16 bases lay between the germline ends. In germline, CDR1 is SGHVS, CDR2 FNYEAQ. The CDR3 is 17 amino acids. The full variable domain, its missing parts supplied by reference TRBV7-6 and TRBJ1-4, is GAGVSQSPRYKVTKRGQDVALRCDPISGHVSLYWYRQALGQGPEFLTYFNYEAQQDKSGLPNDRFSAERPEGSISTLTIQRTEQRDSAMYRCASSLISEGRSNEKLFFGSGTQLSVL.

The CDR3 is CASSSSIGSYEQYF. The CDR3 DNA follows: TGTGCCAGCAGCTCCTCCATAGGATCCTACGAGCAGTACTTC. The V gene is TRBV5-4, the J gene TRBJ2-7; D not resolved. Trimming stripped 3 bases from V and 1 base from J, with 11 bases between. The CDR3 covers 14 residues. Germline-derived CDR1 and CDR2 are SGHNT and YYREEE (reference sequence).

Written as DNA, the CDR3 is TGTGCCAGCAGCTCATACAGGCCTTACACCGGGGAGCTGTTTTTT. Translated: CASSSYRPYTGELFF. The chain carries TRBV11-2 and TRBJ2-2, with D perhaps TRBD1 (5 bases). Germline V lookup: CDR1 SGHAT, CDR2 FQNNGV. The V and J ends lost 4 bases and 3 bases respectively, with 12 bases between them. The CDR3 is 15 amino acids.